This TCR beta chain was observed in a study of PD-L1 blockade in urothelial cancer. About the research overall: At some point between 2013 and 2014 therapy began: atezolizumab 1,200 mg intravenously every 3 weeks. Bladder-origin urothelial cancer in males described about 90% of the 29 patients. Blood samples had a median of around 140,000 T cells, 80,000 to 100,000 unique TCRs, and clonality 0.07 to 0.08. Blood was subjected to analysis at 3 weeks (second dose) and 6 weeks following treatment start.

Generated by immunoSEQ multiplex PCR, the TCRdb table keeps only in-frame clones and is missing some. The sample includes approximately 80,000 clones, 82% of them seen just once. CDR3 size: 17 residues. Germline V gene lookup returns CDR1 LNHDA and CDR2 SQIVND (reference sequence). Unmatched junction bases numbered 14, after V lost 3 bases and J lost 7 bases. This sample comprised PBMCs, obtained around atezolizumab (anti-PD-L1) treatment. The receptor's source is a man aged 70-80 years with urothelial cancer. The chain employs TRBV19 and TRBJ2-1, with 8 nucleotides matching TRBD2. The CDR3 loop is CASSIFELAGGGNEQFF. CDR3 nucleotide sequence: TGTGCCAGTAGTATTTTTGAGCTTGCGGGAGGTGGGAATGAGCAGTTCTTC.